The 14 T cell receptor beta chains listed next were all sequenced from one sample in a study of T cells in Graves' hyperthyroidism and ophthalmopathy. Researchers took RNA transcripts and amplified the TCR beta CDR3 regions from them. An initial round of RT-PCR targeting the TCR CDR3 relied on the HTBI primer set. TCRdb re-called the multiplex PCR reads with MiXCR, one entry per CDR3 protein. The sample includes about 640,000 distinct CDR3 sequences, less than 25% of them seen just once. The sample taken for sequencing was blood. The receptor set was obtained from a man aged 25 to 40 with Graves' ophthalmopathy.

In the case of this clonotype: A much larger clonotype is one base distant, so this may be a read error. This chain uses TRBV12-3 or TRBV12-4 with TRBJ1-5; TRBD1 agrees at 7 bases. This CDR3 is 14 amino acids long. The CDR3, as DNA: TGTGCCAGCAGTTTAAGGGGGCTGAATCGGCCCCAGCATTTT. It encodes CASSLRGLNRPQHF.

The chain employs TRBV9 and TRBJ2-3; no firm D call. V was cut by 4 bases and J by 6 bases, with 18 bases left in between. Germline V gene sequence: CDR1 SGDLS, CDR2 YYNGEE. This CDR3 has 15 amino acids. This chain's CDR3 is CASSPTSRPLDTQYF. CDR3 nucleotide sequence: TGTGCCAGCAGCCCAACATCGCGCCCCCTCGATACGCAGTATTTT.

This clonotype was seen only a few times. The J gene is TRBJ2-2, the V gene TRBV7-9; D unclear. CDR1 and CDR2 from the germline V gene are SEHNR and FQNEAQ (reference sequence). The CDR3 runs 15 residues. Trimming stripped 9 bases from V and 5 bases from J, with 19 bases between. CDR3 sequence reads: CASSNAGGVTGELFF. CDR3 coding DNA: TGTGCCAGTAGTAACGCAGGTGGGGTGACCGGGGAGCTGTTTTTT. Using reference TRBV7-9 and TRBJ2-2 for the parts outside the CDR3, the full variable domain is DTGVSQNPRHKITKRGQNVTFRCDPISEHNRLYWYRQTLGQGPEFLTYFQNEAQLEKSRLLSDRFSAERPKGSFSTLEIQRTEQGDSAMYLCASSNAGGVTGELFFGEGSRLTVL.

In this sample, this clonotype turned up many times. The V gene is TRBV7-2, the J gene TRBJ2-7; TRBD2 aligns across 9 bases. After removal of 3 bases from V and 2 bases from J, the junction contained 5 bases not matched to a gene. The CDR3 sequence is 15 residues long. The germline V gene has CDR1 SGHTA and CDR2 FQGNSA. Here the CDR3 reads CASSFGGRGTYEQYF. The CDR3 DNA reads TGTGCCAGCAGCTTCGGCGGGAGGGGAACCTACGAGCAGTACTTC.

The rearrangement joins TRBV6-1 to TRBJ1-4, with a possible D match to TRBD1 (5 bases). CDR3 size: 15 residues. Germline assignment: CDR1 MNHNS and CDR2 SASEGT. Trimming cost V 4 bases and J 3 bases, with 12 bases left between them. The CDR3 loop reads CASSVGQAANEKLFF. For the CDR3, the DNA is TGTGCCAGCAGTGTGGGGCAGGCGGCTAATGAAAAACTGTTTTTT.

The sample holds a few counts of this clonotype. V gene TRBV20-1 combines with J gene TRBJ1-3; 9 nucleotides line up with TRBD1. The CDR3 is made up of 15 amino acids. The germline CDR1 and CDR2 sequences are DFQATT and SNEGSKA (reference sequence). The junction had 5 bases not matched to a gene; V was cut back by 3 bases and J by 2 bases. The CDR3 is CSASIRDRAGNTIYF. CDR3 nucleotides: TGCAGTGCTAGTATCCGGGACAGGGCTGGAAACACCATATATTTT.

This clonotype was counted many times. The genes are TRBV6-1 and TRBJ1-1, with no clear D. The CDR3 loop spans 12 amino acids. Between the trimmed V and J ends, which lost 1 base and 7 bases, there was a span of 7 bases. Germline V gives CDR1 MNHNS, CDR2 SASEGT. The chain's CDR3 is CASSEGRIEAFF. In nucleotides, the CDR3 is TGTGCCAGCAGTGAAGGTCGGATTGAAGCTTTCTTT.

The chain has TRBV20-1 and TRBJ2-7; either TRBD1 or TRBD2 may fit D (5 bases each). This CDR3 region has 16 residues. Germline V gives CDR1 DFQATT, CDR2 SNEGSKA (reference sequence). V lost 2 bases and J lost 1, with 18 bases in between. In DNA form, the CDR3 reads TGCAGTGCTAGACAGCAGGGAGCCACCGGGTCCTACGAGCAGTACTTC. Translation: CSARQQGATGSYEQYF.

Only a few counts were recorded for this clonotype. The chain links TRBV13 to TRBJ2-7; TRBD1 matches 9 bases. Germline V gene sequence: CDR1 PRHDT, CDR2 FYEKMQ (reference sequence). This CDR3 has 14 amino acids. V shed 5 bases and J 4 bases; nucleotides not matched to a gene: 6. DNA of the CDR3: TGTGCCAGCAGCCAGGACAGGGGAGTTTACGAGCAGTACTTC. Amino acids: CASSQDRGVYEQYF.

This clonotype was counted only a few times. The chain couples TRBV29-1 to TRBJ1-1; D perhaps matches TRBD1 (5 bases). CDR3 size: 13 residues. CDR1 is SQVTM and CDR2 is ANQGSEA in the germline V gene. The V end was cut by 0 bases, the J end by 7 bases, with 12 bases between. DNA for the CDR3: TGCAGCGTTGAAGATCAACGGGGGATTGAAGCTTTCTTT. Amino acid sequence: CSVEDQRGIEAFF.

The genes are TRBV6-2 or TRBV6-3 and TRBJ1-2; no firm D call. This CDR3 has 14 amino acids. Germline V gene sequence: CDR1 MNHEY, CDR2 SVGEGT. V was shortened by 6 bases and J by 7 bases, with 18 bases between the two germline ends. The CDR3 coding sequence is TGTGCCAGCAGCCCCAGTGGGAGGACCTCTGGCTACACCTTC. Translated: CASSPSGRTSGYTF.

The chain employs TRBV4-2 and TRBJ2-7; 15 bases align to TRBD2. The length of the CDR3 is 19 residues. Germline V lookup: CDR1 LGHNA, CDR2 YNFKEQ. V gave up 0 bases and J gave up 0 bases; unmatched junction bases: 6. The CDR3 sequence is CASSQDSGLAGGSSYEQYF. As DNA, the CDR3 is TGTGCCAGCAGCCAAGATTCAGGACTAGCGGGAGGGAGCTCCTACGAGCAGTACTTC.

Only a few counts were recorded for this clonotype. The chain recombines TRBV28 with TRBJ2-7; unclear D gene. V was cut by 3 bases and J by 6 bases, with 18 bases left in between. Germline V gene data show CDR1 as MDHEN and CDR2 as SYDVKM. This CDR3 comprises 15 residues. The DNA of the CDR3 is TGTGCCAGCAGTTTTCCGACTGTCGGCAAGGGCGAGCAGTACTTC. Amino acid sequence: CASSFPTVGKGEQYF.

The chain has TRBV28 and TRBJ2-1; 10 bases are a match to TRBD1. Germline V gives CDR1 MDHEN, CDR2 SYDVKM. The V and J ends lost 8 bases and 5 bases, in that order; junction bases with no gene match: 6. The CDR3 extends over 14 amino acids. The CDR3 sequence: CASAGTGANNEQFF. The CDR3 bases are TGTGCCAGCGCCGGGACAGGGGCTAACAATGAGCAGTTCTTC.